Listed below are T cell receptor beta chains from one sample, sequenced in a study of human T cells and chemical hapten exposure. TCRdb redid the calling of the RACE reads with MiXCR, one entry per CDR3 protein. The table shows some 89,000 distinct CDR3 sequences, with more than 8.5% occurring only once. The input for sequencing was whole blood, taken in connection with sensitization to the hapten diphenylcyclopropenone (DPC). The receptors derive from a woman in her 30s with alopecia areata. Some clones in this sample may be carry-over from other donors' samples. Each CDR3 is given with its conserved first and last residue. Fields, in order: V gene, clone size, J gene, D gene, CDR3 protein, CDR3 DNA. The D gene is left open where the match is weak. Clone sizes are given selectively: once, few, many, or a class where the clone is expanded.

TRBV20-1	NA	TRBJ1-3	NA	CSANGRGSGNTIYF	TGCAGTGCGAACGGACGGGGCTCTGGAAACACCATATATTTT
TRBV7-6	few	TRBJ2-4	NA	CASSLVPERLGNIQYF	TGTGCCAGCAGCTTAGTACCAGAGCGACTCGGAAACATTCAGTACTTC
TRBV29-1	many	TRBJ2-3	NA	CSVGNGIDTQYF	TGCAGCGTTGGGAACGGGATCGATACGCAGTATTTT
TRBV7-6	few	TRBJ1-1	NA	CASSLGGRENTEAFF	TGTGCCAGCAGCTTAGGAGGCAGGGAGAACACTGAAGCTTTCTTT
TRBV4-3	NA	TRBJ2-3	TRBD2	CASSQDYTSGDTQYF	TGCGCCAGCAGCCAAGATTACACTAGCGGAGATACGCAGTATTTT
TRBV28	many	TRBJ2-7	NA	CASSLSDYSYEQYF	TGTGCCAGCAGTTTATCGGATTACTCCTACGAGCAGTACTTC
TRBV30	few	TRBJ1-5	NA	CAWSIPNRRVSNQPQHF	TGTGCCTGGAGTATACCTAACAGGAGAGTTAGCAATCAGCCCCAGCATTTT
TRBV9	few	TRBJ1-1	NA	CASRAQGGTEAFF	TGTGCCAGCCGGGCCCAGGGCGGGACTGAAGCTTTCTTT
TRBV5-4	many	TRBJ2-2	NA	CASSFVRGNTGELFF	TGTGCCAGCAGCTTTGTCAGGGGAAACACCGGGGAGCTGTTTTTT
TRBV28	NA	TRBJ1-2	TRBD1	CASSSSDRVYGYTF	TGTGCCAGCAGTTCGTCGGACAGGGTCTATGGCTACACCTTC
TRBV5-4	NA	TRBJ2-1	TRBD2	CASSLQPLGLASGEQFF	TGTGCCAGCAGCCTGCAACCCCTGGGACTAGCGAGTGGTGAGCAGTTCTTC
TRBV20-1	many	TRBJ2-1	NA	CSARVGRSYNEQFF	TGCAGTGCTAGGGTGGGACGCTCCTACAATGAGCAGTTCTTC
TRBV11-3	NA	TRBJ2-7	NA	CASSSGTEQTYEQYF	TGTGCCAGCAGCTCTGGGACGGAGCAAACCTACGAGCAGTACTTC
TRBV7-9	many	TRBJ1-6	TRBD1	CASSRRSQGGANNSPLHF	TGTGCCAGCAGCAGACGTAGCCAGGGGGGGGCCAATAATTCACCCCTCCACTTT
TRBV20-1	many	TRBJ2-3	TRBD2	CSAPTSGGTTDTQYF	TGCAGTGCCCCGACTAGCGGGGGTACCACAGATACGCAGTATTTT
TRBV5-4	many	TRBJ1-4	NA	CASSRDRGQGGKLFF	TGTGCCAGCAGTCGCGACCGGGGCCAAGGAGGGAAACTGTTTTTT
TRBV20-1	NA	TRBJ2-2	TRBD1	CSASRTGESGELFF	TGCAGTGCTAGTCGCACAGGGGAATCCGGGGAGCTGTTTTTT
TRBV6-2/TRBV6-3	many	TRBJ1-1	TRBD1	CASSSRQGPMNTEAFF	TGTGCCAGCAGTTCCCGACAGGGACCCATGAACACTGAAGCTTTCTTT
TRBV14	many	TRBJ2-1	NA	CASSQVRTVRDNEQFF	TGTGCCAGCAGCCAAGTCCGAACGGTGCGGGACAATGAGCAGTTCTTC
TRBV14	many	TRBJ1-2	NA	CASSHEHRTNYGYTF	TGTGCCAGCAGCCATGAACACAGGACTAACTATGGCTACACCTTC
TRBV19	many	TRBJ2-2	TRBD2	CASSASGGASGELFF	TGTGCCAGTAGTGCTAGCGGGGGGGCCTCCGGGGAGCTGTTTTTT
TRBV7-2	many	TRBJ2-2	TRBD1	CASSFGGTGGQVGELFF	TGTGCCAGCAGCTTTGGAGGGACAGGGGGCCAAGTCGGGGAGCTGTTTTTT
TRBV20-1	many	TRBJ2-1	TRBD2	CSARDPGLADSYNEQFF	TGCAGTGCTAGAGATCCTGGACTAGCAGACTCCTACAATGAGCAGTTCTTC
TRBV12-3/TRBV12-4	many	TRBJ1-6	TRBD1	CASSSGTGGVSYNSPLHF	TGTGCCAGCAGCTCCGGGACAGGGGGTGTCTCCTATAATTCACCCCTCCACTTT
TRBV10-3	many	TRBJ2-3	TRBD2	CAIASGYSTDTQYF	TGTGCCATCGCTAGCGGGTATAGCACAGATACGCAGTATTTT
TRBV12-5	many	TRBJ1-1	NA	CASGLFGEAFF	TGTGCTAGTGGTTTGTTCGGAGAAGCTTTCTTT
TRBV7-2	many	TRBJ2-3	NA	CASTTSYTDTQYF	TGTGCCAGCACCACCAGTTACACAGATACGCAGTATTTT